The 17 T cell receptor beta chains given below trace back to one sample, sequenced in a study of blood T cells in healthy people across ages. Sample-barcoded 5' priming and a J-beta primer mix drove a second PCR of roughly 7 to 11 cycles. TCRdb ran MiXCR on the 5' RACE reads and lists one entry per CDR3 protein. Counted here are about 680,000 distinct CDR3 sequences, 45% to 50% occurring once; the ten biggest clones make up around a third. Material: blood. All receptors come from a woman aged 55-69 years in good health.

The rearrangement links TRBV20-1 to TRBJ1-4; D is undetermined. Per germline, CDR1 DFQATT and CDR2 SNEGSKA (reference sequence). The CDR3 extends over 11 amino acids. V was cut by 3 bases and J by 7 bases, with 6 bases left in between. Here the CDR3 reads CSARRSEKLFF. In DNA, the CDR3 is TGCAGTGCTAGGAGGTCTGAAAAACTGTTTTTT.

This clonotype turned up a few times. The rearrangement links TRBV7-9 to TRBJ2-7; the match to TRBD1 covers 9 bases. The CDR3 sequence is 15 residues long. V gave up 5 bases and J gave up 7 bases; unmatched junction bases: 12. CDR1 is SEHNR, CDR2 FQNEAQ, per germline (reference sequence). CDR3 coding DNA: TGTGCCAGCAGCGTCCTGACAGGGGGAGGGAGTGAGCAGTACTTC. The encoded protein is CASSVLTGGGSEQYF.

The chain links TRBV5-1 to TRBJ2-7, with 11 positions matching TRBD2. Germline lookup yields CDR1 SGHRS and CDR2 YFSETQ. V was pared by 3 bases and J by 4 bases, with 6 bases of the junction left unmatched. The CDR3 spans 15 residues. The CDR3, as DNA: TGCGCCAGCAGCTCGGTGACTAGCGGGATTTACGAGCAGTACTTC. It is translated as CASSSVTSGIYEQYF.

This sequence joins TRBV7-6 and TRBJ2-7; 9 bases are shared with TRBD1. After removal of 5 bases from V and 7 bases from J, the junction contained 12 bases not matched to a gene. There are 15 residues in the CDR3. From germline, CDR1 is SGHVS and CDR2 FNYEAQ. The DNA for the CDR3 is TGTGCCAGCAGCCCCGGTGGGACAGGGTCTTGGGAGCAGTACTTC. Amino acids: CASSPGGTGSWEQYF.

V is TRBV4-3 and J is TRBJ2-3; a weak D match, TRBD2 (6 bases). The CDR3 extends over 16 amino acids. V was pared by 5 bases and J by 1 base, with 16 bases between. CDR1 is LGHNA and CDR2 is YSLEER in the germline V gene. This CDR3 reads CASSRQAWGGTDTQYF. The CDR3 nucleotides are TGCGCCAGCAGCAGGCAAGCCTGGGGGGGCACAGATACGCAGTATTTT.

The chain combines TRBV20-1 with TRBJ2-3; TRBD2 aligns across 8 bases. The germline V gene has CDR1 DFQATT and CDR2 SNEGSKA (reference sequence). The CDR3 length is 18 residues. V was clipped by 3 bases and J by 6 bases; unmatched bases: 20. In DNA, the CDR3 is TGCAGTGCTAGGGCTCCGGACTATGGGACTAGTATATCGGATACGCAGTATTTT. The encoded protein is CSARAPDYGTSISDTQYF.

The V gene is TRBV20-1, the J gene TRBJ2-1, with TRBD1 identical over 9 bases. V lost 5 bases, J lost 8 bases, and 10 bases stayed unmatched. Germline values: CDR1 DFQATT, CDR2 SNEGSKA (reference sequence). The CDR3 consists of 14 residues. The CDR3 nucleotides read TGCAGTGCTTCGGACAGGGGACTGACGGATGAGCAGTTCTTC. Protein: CSASDRGLTDEQFF.

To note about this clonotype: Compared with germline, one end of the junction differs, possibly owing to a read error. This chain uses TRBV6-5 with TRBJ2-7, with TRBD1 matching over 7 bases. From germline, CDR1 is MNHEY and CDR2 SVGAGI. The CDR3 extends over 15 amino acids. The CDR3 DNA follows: TGTGCCAGCGGTTACAAGCGGACAGGACCCTACGAGCAGTACTTC. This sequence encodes CASGYKRTGPYEQYF.

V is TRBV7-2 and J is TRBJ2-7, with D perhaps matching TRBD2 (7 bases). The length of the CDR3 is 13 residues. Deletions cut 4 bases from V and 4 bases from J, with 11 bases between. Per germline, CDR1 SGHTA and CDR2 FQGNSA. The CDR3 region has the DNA TGTGCCAGCAGCTGGGAGGGGGGGTACGAGCAGTACTTC. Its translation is CASSWEGGYEQYF.

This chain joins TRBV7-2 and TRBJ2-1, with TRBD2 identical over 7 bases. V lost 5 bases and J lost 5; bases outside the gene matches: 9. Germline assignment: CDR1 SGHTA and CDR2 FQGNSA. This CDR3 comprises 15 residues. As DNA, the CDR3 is TGTGCCAGCAGCCCAGAGCGAGCGGGAAACAATGAGCAGTTCTTC. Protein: CASSPERAGNNEQFF.

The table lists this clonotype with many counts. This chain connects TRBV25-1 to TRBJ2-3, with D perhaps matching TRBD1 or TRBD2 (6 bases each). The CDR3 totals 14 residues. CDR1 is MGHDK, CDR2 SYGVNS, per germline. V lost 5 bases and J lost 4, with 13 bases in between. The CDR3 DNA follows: TGTGCCAGCAGTACACCGGAGGGGGCAGATACGCAGTATTTT. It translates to CASSTPEGADTQYF.

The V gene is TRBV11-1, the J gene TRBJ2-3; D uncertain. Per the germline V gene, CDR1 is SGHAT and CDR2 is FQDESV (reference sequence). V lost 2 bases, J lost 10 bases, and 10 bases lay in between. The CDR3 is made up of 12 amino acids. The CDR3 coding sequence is TGTGCCAGCAGCTTACCAACCGGCCCGCAGTATTTT. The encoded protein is CASSLPTGPQYF.

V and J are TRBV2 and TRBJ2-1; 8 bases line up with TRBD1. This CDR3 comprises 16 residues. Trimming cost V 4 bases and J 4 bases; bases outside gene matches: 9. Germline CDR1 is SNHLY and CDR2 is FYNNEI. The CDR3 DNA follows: TGTGCCAGCAGTGTCCTCAGGGGGCTAGAATACAATGAGCAGTTCTTC. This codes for CASSVLRGLEYNEQFF.

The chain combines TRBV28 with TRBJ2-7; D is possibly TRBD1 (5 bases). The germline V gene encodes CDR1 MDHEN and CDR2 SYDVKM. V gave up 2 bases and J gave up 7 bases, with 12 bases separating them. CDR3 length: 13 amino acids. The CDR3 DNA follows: TGTGCCAGCAGTTTAGCGCAGGGCCTTGAGCAGTACTTC. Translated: CASSLAQGLEQYF.

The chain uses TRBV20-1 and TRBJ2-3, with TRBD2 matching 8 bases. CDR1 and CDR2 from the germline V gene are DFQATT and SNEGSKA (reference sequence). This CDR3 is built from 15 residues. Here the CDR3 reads CSPEGGREATDTQYF. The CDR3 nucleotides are TGCAGCCCCGAAGGTGGGCGGGAGGCCACAGATACGCAGTATTTT.

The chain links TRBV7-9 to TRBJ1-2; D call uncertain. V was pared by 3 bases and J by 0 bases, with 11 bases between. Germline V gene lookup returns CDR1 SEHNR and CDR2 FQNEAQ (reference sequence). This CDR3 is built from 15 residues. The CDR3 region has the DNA TGTGCCAGCAGCTTCTCTGGGTACCCTAACTATGGCTACACCTTC. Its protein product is CASSFSGYPNYGYTF.

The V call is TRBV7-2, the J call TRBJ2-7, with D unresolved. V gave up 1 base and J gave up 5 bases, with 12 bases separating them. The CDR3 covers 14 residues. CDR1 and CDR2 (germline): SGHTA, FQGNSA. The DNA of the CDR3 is TGTGCCAGCAGCTTAGAGTTTAGCTCAAACGAGCAGTACTTC. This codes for CASSLEFSSNEQYF. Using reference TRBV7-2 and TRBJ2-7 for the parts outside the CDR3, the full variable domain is GAGVSQSPSNKVTEKGKDVELRCDPISGHTALYWYRQSLGQGLEFLIYFQGNSAPDKSGLPSDRFSAERTGGSVSTLTIQRTQQEDSAVYLCASSLEFSSNEQYFGPGTRLTVT.